The 6 T cell receptor beta chains below come from one sample, sequenced in a study of cytomegalovirus exposure and HLA in healthy donors. The repertoire was sequenced with immunoSEQ multiplex PCR; TCRdb's copy has only in-frame clones and lacks some. Here the sample spans about 98,000 clones, about 90% being singletons. The material sequenced was PBMCs. These receptors were collected from a man between 18 and 29 years old in good health and CMV-seropositive.

The V call is TRBV21-1, the J call TRBJ2-2; the D call of TRBD2 is as the table states it, not checked on the DNA. TRBV21-1 corresponds to a pseudogene. The CDR3 extends over 14 amino acids. The CDR3 here is CASFADCNTGELFF. The CDR3 nucleotides read TGTGCCAGCTTTGCGGACTGCAACACCGGGGAGCTGTTTTTT.

V is TRBV5-1 and J is TRBJ2-7, with D maybe TRBD1 (6 bases). CDR1 SGHRS and CDR2 YFSETQ come from the germline V gene. The CDR3 consists of 16 residues. V was trimmed by 4 bases and J by 1 base, leaving 18 bases between them. DNA for the CDR3: TGCGCCAGCAGCGGCGGGCAGGGGCTCCTATCCTACGAGCAGTACTTC. Its translation: CASSGGQGLLSYEQYF.

This chain uses TRBV5-1 with TRBJ1-1; D not resolved. The CDR3 length is 13 residues. The V and J ends lost 2 bases and 1 base respectively, with 6 bases between them. Looked up from germline, CDR1 is SGHRS and CDR2 is YFSETQ. The CDR3 DNA sequence: TGCGCCAGCAGCTTTCGGGAGAACACTGAAGCTTTCTTT. This encodes CASSFRENTEAFF. Full variable domain (outside the CDR3, taken from reference TRBV5-1 and TRBJ1-1): KAGVTQTPRYLIKTRGQQVTLSCSPISGHRSVSWYQQTPGQGLQFLFEYFSETQRNKGNFPGRFSGRQFSNSRSEMNVSTLELGDSALYLCASSFRENTEAFFGQGTRLTVV.

This sequence joins TRBV10-3 and TRBJ2-5, with D possibly matching TRBD2 (5 bases). This CDR3 contains 13 residues. Germline lookup yields CDR1 ENHRY and CDR2 SYGVKD. Trimming shortened V by 11 bases and J by 1 base, and 14 bases separated the two germline ends. The CDR3, as DNA: TGTGCCGGCAGGTCGGGGTCCCAAGAGACCCAGTACTTC. This sequence encodes CAGRSGSQETQYF.

The V gene is TRBV4-3, the J gene TRBJ1-6; D gene ambiguous. Germline lookup yields CDR1 LGHNA and CDR2 YSLEER. The ends were cut back, 2 bases at V and 0 bases at J, with 8 bases in the middle. CDR3 length: 16 amino acids. CDR3 bases: TGCGCCAGCAGCCAACTATCTAGCTCCTATAATTCACCCCTCCACTTT. Its protein is CASSQLSSSYNSPLHF.

The chain combines TRBV6-5 with TRBJ1-1; 8 bases line up with TRBD1. Germline trimming cut 0 bases from V and 6 bases from J; bases unmatched to any gene: 6. The CDR3 covers 15 residues. Germline CDR1 is MNHEY and CDR2 is SVGAGI. The CDR3 DNA sequence: TGTGCCAGCAGTTACTCCAGGGGGCGGTCGCCTGAAGCTTTCTTT. This translates into CASSYSRGRSPEAFF.